This TCR beta chain was sequenced in a study of blood T cell repertoires in COVID-19. For the study at large: Whether acute or convalescent, the COVID-19 samples came from the United States, Italy and Spain. Sample material is recorded as cDNA or gDNA derived from T cells, B-cell-depleted T cells, or PBMCs.

Per the authors' pipeline: Nucleated cell counts were estimated from reference gene primer amplification. Method: immunoSEQ multiplex PCR; TCRdb's copy keeps in-frame clones and lacks some. The D gene and trimming were derived from the DNA, and the V and J assignments and clone size from that table. This sample has 70,000 or so clones, with around 86% found just once. The CDR3 consists of 14 residues. V lost 4 bases and J lost 6; bases outside the gene matches: 5. CDR1 and CDR2 (germline): KGHSH, LQKENI. This clone was seen once. The origin of this receptor is a man aged 70-80 years with active COVID-19. The V and J genes are TRBV18 and TRBJ1-5; TRBD1 aligns across 8 bases. The source material was peripheral blood. This chain's CDR3 is CASSRGQGGQPQHF. The CDR3 DNA is TGTGCCAGCTCACGAGGACAGGGAGGTCAGCCCCAGCATTTT.